One sample yielded the 14 T cell receptor beta chains listed below, sequenced in a study of blood T cell repertoires in COVID-19. Using immunoSEQ multiplex PCR, the repertoire was profiled, and TCRdb retains in-frame clones only, with some absent. The sample includes approximately 450,000 clones, about 89% of them seen just once. The specimen was peripheral blood. All receptors derive from a woman aged 25 to 39 with acute or convalescent COVID-19.

The genes are TRBV5-1 and TRBJ2-5; the D gene is possibly TRBD1 (5 bases). The CDR3 extends over 14 amino acids. Per the germline V gene, CDR1 is SGHRS and CDR2 is YFSETQ. Trimming pared 0 bases from V and 2 bases from J, leaving 8 bases between. The CDR3 reads CASSLEGIQETQYF. For the CDR3, the DNA is TGCGCCAGCAGCTTGGAGGGGATTCAAGAGACCCAGTACTTC.

This clone was observed once. This chain links TRBV29-1 with TRBJ2-3, with no clear D. This CDR3 is built from 15 residues. CDR1 and CDR2 (germline): SQVTM, ANQGSEA. The germline V and J ends were trimmed by 1 base and 5 bases, with 16 bases remaining between them. This CDR3 is CSVEVEISTRDTQYF. For the CDR3, the DNA is TGCAGCGTTGAAGTAGAGATTAGTACGCGAGATACGCAGTATTTT.

The chain joins TRBV24-1 to TRBJ1-2; weak D call: TRBD1 (6 bases). The V gene's germline CDR1 is KGHDR and CDR2 SFDVKD. V lost 4 bases to trimming and J lost 3 bases, with 11 bases between them. This CDR3 is 14 amino acids long. DNA of the CDR3: TGTGCCACCAGTGACCGGGACACCCACTATGGCTACACCTTC. It is translated as CATSDRDTHYGYTF.

This chain connects TRBV27 to TRBJ2-7; 7 bases align to TRBD1. Looked up from germline, CDR1 is MNHEY and CDR2 is SMNVEV (reference sequence). V was pared by 5 bases and J by 3 bases, with 7 bases of the junction left unmatched. The CDR3 sequence is 14 residues long. The CDR3 is CASSIDRDLYEQYF. Written as DNA, the CDR3 is TGTGCCAGCAGTATCGACAGGGACCTCTACGAGCAGTACTTC.

The chain has TRBV10-3 and TRBJ1-3; D perhaps matches TRBD1 (6 bases). CDR3 length: 15 amino acids. CDR1 is ENHRY and CDR2 is SYGVKD in the germline V gene. Trimming removed 4 bases at V and 2 bases at J, with 12 bases between. CDR3 sequence: CAISGPGATGNTIYF. The CDR3 region has the DNA TGTGCCATCAGTGGCCCAGGGGCTACTGGAAACACCATATATTTT.

The chain uses TRBV30 and TRBJ2-7, with 11 positions matching TRBD2. Trimming at V came to 2 bases and at J to 2 bases, leaving 2 bases not matched to a gene. Germline-derived CDR1 and CDR2 are GTSNPN and SVGIG (reference sequence). The CDR3 totals 14 residues. In nucleotides, the CDR3 is TGTGCCTGGAGTCTACTAGCGGGGGCCTACGAGCAGTACTTC. It codes for CAWSLLAGAYEQYF. Full variable domain (outside the CDR3, taken from reference TRBV30 and TRBJ2-7): SQTIHQWPATLVQPVGSPLSLECTVEGTSNPNLYWYRQAAGRGLQLLFYSVGIGQISSEVPQNLSASRPQDRQFILSSKKLLLSDSGFYLCAWSLLAGAYEQYFGPGTRLTVT.

The chain is built from TRBV28 and TRBJ2-3, with D maybe TRBD1 (6 bases). The CDR3 covers 13 residues. With 6 bases removed from V and 6 bases from J, the gap between germline ends came to 13 bases. Germline values: CDR1 MDHEN, CDR2 SYDVKM. CDR3 residues: CASSPSRGDTQYF. The CDR3 DNA sequence: TGTGCCAGCAGCCCGAGTAGGGGGGATACGCAGTATTTT.

The rearrangement joins TRBV7-9 to TRBJ1-4, with D perhaps TRBD1 (5 bases). Germline loops: CDR1 SEHNR, CDR2 FQNEAQ (reference sequence). The CDR3 has 15 residues. Between the trimmed V and J ends, which lost 5 bases and 7 bases, there was a span of 17 bases. The CDR3 is CASSPAIQGTEKLFF. DNA of the CDR3: TGTGCCAGCAGCCCCGCGATCCAGGGCACTGAAAAACTGTTTTTT.

The chain employs TRBV6-1 and TRBJ1-2; the D gene is possibly TRBD1 (6 bases). The V gene's germline CDR1 is MNHNS and CDR2 SASEGT. Trimming left V 0 bases short and J 4 bases short, with 12 bases between. CDR3 size: 15 residues. In DNA form, the CDR3 reads TGTGCCAGCAGTGAAGCAGTGAGAGGGGGCTATGGCTACACCTTC. The encoded protein is CASSEAVRGGYGYTF.

This rearrangement joins TRBV6-5 to TRBJ2-5; the D gene is possibly TRBD2 (7 bases). The germline V gene has CDR1 MNHEY and CDR2 SVGAGI. The CDR3 covers 13 residues. V was clipped by 6 bases and J by 5 bases, with 13 bases between them. The CDR3 coding sequence is TGTGCCAGCAGCGGGGGGCCCGGGGAGACCCAGTACTTC. This sequence encodes CASSGGPGETQYF.

CDR3 protein: CASSWTSGGAVNNEQFF. The CDR3 DNA is TGTGCCAGCAGCTGGACTAGCGGGGGGGCCGTAAACAATGAGCAGTTCTTC. V usage is TRBV7-9 and J usage is TRBJ2-1; 15 bases map to TRBD2. Germline V gene lookup returns CDR1 SEHNR and CDR2 FQNEAQ (reference sequence). The CDR3 is 17 amino acids. The V gene end was trimmed by 4 bases and the J gene end by 5 bases; junction bases not matched to a gene: 6.

The CDR3, as DNA: TGTGCCAGCCGTGACAGGGAAGCTTTCTTT. This sequence encodes CASRDREAFF. The rearrangement links TRBV28 to TRBJ1-1; possibly TRBD1 for D (6 bases). CDR1 is MDHEN and CDR2 is SYDVKM in the germline V gene. Trimming pared 8 bases from V and 8 bases from J, leaving 9 bases between. The length of the CDR3 is 10 residues.

The CDR3 nucleotides read TGCGCCAGCAGTGTCGGTGGTTCCGAGCAGTACTTC. The encoded protein is CASSVGGSEQYF. The chain couples TRBV10-2 to TRBJ2-7; D is ambiguous. This CDR3 region has 12 residues. Per the germline V gene, CDR1 is WSHSY and CDR2 is SAAADI. With 4 bases removed from V and 6 bases from J, the gap between germline ends came to 10 bases.

The V call is TRBV4-1, the J call TRBJ1-1; D is unresolved. CDR1 and CDR2 from the germline V gene are MGHRA and YSYEKL. Deletions cut 4 bases from V and 0 bases from J, with 12 bases between. This CDR3 is built from 15 residues. CDR3 DNA: TGCGCCAGCAGCCTTGGTGGAGGAATGAACACTGAAGCTTTCTTT. Its translation: CASSLGGGMNTEAFF.